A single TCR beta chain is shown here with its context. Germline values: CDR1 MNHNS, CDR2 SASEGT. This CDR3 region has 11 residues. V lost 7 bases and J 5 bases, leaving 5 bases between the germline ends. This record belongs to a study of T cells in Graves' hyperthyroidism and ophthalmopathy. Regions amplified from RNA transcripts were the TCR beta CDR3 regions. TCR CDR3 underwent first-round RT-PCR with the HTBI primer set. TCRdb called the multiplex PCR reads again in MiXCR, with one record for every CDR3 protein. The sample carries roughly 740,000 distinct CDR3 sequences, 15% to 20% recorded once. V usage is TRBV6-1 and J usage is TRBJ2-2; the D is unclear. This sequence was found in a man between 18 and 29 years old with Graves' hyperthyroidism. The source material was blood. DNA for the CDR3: TGTGCCAGCAATTCAACCGGGGAGCTGTTTTTT. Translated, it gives CASNSTGELFF.